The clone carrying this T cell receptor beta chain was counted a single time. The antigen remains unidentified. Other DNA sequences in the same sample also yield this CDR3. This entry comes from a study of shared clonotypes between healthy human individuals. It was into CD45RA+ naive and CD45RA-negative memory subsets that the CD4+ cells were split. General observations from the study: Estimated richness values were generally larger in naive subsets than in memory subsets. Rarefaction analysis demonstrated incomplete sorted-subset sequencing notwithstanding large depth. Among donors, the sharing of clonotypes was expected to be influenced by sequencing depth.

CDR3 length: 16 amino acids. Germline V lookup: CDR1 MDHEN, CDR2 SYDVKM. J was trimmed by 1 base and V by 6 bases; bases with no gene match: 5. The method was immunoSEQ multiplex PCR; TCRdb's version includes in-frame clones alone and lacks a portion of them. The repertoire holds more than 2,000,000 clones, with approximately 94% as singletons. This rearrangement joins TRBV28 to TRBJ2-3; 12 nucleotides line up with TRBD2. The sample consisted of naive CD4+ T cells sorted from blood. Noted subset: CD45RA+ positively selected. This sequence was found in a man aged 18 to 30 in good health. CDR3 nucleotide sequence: TGTGCCAGCAGCTTAAGACTAGCGGGAGGCACAGATACGCAGTATTTT. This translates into CASSLRLAGGTDTQYF.